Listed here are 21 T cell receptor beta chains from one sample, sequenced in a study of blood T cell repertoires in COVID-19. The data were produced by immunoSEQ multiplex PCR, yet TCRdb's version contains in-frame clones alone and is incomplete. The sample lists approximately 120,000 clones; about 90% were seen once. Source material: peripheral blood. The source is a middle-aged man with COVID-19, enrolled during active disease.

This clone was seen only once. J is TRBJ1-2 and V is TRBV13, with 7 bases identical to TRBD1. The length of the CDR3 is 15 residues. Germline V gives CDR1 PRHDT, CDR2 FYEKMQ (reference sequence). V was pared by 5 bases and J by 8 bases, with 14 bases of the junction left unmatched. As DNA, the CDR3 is TGTGCCAGCAGCCTCCGGAGACAGGGAGTTAGGGGCTACACCTTC. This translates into CASSLRRQGVRGYTF.

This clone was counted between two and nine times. The CDR3 here is CASSLGVGAENTEAFF. The CDR3 DNA reads as TGTGCCAGCAGCTTAGGGGTTGGCGCGGAGAACACTGAAGCTTTCTTT. V and J are TRBV7-9 and TRBJ1-1, with no clear D. Trimming left V 1 base short and J 1 base short, with 13 bases between. The V gene's germline CDR1 is SEHNR and CDR2 FQNEAQ (reference sequence). The CDR3 is made up of 16 amino acids. The whole variable domain, filled in from reference TRBV7-9 and TRBJ1-1, reads DTGVSQNPRHKITKRGQNVTFRCDPISEHNRLYWYRQTLGQGPEFLTYFQNEAQLEKSRLLSDRFSAERPKGSFSTLEIQRTEQGDSAMYLCASSLGVGAENTEAFFGQGTRLTVV.

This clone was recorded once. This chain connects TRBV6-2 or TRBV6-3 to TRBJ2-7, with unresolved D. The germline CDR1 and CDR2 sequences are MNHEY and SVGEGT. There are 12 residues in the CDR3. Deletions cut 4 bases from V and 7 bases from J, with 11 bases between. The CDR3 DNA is TGTGCCAGCAGTTCCCGGATGCGGGAGCAGTACTTC. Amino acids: CASSSRMREQYF.

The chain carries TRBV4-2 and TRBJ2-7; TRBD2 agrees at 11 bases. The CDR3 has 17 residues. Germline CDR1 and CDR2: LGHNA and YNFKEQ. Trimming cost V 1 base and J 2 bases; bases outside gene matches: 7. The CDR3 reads CASSQGRTSGFTYEQYF. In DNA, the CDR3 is TGTGCCAGCAGCCAAGGACGGACTAGCGGGTTTACCTACGAGCAGTACTTC.

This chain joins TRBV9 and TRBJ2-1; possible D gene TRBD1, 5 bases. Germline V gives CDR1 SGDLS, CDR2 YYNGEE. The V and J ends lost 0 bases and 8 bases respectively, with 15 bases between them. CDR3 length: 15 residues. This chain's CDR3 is CASSVGAQGLHEQFF. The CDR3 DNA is TGTGCCAGCAGCGTAGGGGCCCAGGGTCTTCATGAGCAGTTCTTC.

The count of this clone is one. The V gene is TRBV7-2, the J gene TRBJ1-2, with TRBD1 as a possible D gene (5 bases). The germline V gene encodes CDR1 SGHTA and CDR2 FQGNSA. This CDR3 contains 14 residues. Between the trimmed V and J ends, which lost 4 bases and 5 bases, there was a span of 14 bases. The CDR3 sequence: CASSSQSGGYGYTF. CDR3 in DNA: TGTGCCAGCAGCTCCCAATCGGGGGGATATGGCTACACCTTC.

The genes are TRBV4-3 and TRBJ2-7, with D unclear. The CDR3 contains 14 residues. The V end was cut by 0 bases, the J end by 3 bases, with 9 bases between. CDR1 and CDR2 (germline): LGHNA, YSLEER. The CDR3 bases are TGCGCCAGCAGCCAAGATTCGAGTGTCTACGAGCAGTACTTC. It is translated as CASSQDSSVYEQYF.

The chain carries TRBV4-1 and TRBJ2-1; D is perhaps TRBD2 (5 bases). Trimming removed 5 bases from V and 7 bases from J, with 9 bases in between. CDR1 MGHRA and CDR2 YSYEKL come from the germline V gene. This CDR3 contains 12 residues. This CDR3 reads CASSIGSNEQFF. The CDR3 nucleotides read TGCGCCAGCAGCATAGGGAGTAATGAGCAGTTCTTC.

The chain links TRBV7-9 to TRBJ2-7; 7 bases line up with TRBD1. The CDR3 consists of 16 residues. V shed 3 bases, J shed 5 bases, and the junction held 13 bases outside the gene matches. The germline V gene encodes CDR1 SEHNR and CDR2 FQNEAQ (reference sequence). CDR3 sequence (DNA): TGTGCCAGCAGCTTGGGAAGGACAGGCTGGGTCGACGAGCAGTACTTC. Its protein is CASSLGRTGWVDEQYF.

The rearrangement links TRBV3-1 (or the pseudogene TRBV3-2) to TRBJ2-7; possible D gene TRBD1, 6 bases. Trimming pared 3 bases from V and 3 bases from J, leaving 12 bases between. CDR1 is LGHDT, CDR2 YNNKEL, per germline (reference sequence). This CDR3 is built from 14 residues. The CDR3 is CASSQGASGYEQYV. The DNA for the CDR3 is TGTGCCAGCAGCCAGGGGGCGTCCGGCTACGAGCAGTACGTC.

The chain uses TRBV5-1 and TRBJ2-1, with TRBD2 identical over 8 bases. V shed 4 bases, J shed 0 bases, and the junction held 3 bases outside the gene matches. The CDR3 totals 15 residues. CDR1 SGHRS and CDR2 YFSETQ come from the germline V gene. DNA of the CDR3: TGCGCCAGCAGCCCGGGGGGGTCCTCCTACAATGAGCAGTTCTTC. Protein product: CASSPGGSSYNEQFF.

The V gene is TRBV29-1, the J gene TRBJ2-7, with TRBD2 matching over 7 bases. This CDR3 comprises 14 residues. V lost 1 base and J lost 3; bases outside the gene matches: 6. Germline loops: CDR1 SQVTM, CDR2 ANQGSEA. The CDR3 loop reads CSVEGTSIIYEQYV. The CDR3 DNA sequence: TGCAGCGTTGAAGGGACTAGTATTATCTACGAGCAGTACGTC.

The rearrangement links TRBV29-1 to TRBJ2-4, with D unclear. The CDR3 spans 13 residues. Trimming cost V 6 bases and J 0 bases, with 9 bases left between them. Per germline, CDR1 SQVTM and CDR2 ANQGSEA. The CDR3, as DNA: TGCAGCGTCGTGACACTAGCCAAAAACATTCAGTACTTC. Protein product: CSVVTLAKNIQYF.

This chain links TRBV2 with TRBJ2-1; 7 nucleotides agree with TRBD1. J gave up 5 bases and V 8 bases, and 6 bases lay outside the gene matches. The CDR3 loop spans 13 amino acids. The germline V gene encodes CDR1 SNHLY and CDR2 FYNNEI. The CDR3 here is CASRDRRDNEQFF. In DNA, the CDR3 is TGTGCCAGCCGGGACAGAAGAGACAATGAGCAGTTCTTC.

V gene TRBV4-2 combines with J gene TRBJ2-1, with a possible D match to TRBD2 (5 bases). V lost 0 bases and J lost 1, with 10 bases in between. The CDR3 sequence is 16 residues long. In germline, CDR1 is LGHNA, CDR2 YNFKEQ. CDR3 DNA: TGTGCCAGCAGCCAAGAACCAGCGGAGTCCTACAATGAGCAGTTCTTC. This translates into CASSQEPAESYNEQFF.

CDR3 amino acids: CASSPNSGSMEKLFF. In nucleotides, the CDR3 is TGCGCCAGCAGCCCGAACTCCGGGAGTATGGAAAAACTGTTTTTT. V is TRBV5-1 and J is TRBJ1-4; D unclear. This CDR3 region has 15 residues. From germline, CDR1 is SGHRS and CDR2 YFSETQ. V was pared by 4 bases and J by 8 bases, with 18 bases between.

CDR3 sequence reads: CAWSLGLLTGELFF. The CDR3 DNA follows: TGTGCCTGGAGTCTAGGACTTCTCACCGGGGAGCTGTTTTTT. This chain joins TRBV30 and TRBJ2-2; a possible D gene is TRBD2 (5 bases). The CDR3 covers 14 residues. CDR1 is GTSNPN and CDR2 is SVGIG in the germline V gene (reference sequence). The V end lost 2 bases, the J end lost 4 bases, and 11 bases lay between the germline ends.

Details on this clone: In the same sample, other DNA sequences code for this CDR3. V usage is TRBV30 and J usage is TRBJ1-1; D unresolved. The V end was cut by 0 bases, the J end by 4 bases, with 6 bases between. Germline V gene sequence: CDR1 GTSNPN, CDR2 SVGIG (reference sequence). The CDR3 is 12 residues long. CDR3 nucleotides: TGTGCCTGGAGTGTACGAGGCACTGAAGCTTTCTTT. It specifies CAWSVRGTEAFF. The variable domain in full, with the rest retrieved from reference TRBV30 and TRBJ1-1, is SQTIHQWPATLVQPVGSPLSLECTVEGTSNPNLYWYRQAAGRGLQLLFYSVGIGQISSEVPQNLSASRPQDRQFILSSKKLLLSDSGFYLCAWSVRGTEAFFGQGTRLTVV.

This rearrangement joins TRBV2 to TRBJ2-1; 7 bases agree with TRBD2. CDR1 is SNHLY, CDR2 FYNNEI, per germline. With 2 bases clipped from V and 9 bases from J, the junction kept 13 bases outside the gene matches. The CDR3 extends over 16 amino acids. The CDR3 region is CASSESMVGGPVEQFF. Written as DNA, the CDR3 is TGTGCCAGCAGTGAATCGATGGTGGGAGGGCCCGTTGAGCAGTTCTTC.

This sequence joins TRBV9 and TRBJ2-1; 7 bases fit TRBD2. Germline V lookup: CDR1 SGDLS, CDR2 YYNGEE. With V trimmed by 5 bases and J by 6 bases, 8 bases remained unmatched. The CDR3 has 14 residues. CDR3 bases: TGTGCCAGCAGTGTTCTGGGCGGGGGCAATGAGCAGTTCTTC. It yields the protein CASSVLGGGNEQFF. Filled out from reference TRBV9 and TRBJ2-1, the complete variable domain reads DSGVTQTPKHLITATGQRVTLRCSPRSGDLSVYWYQQSLDQGLQFLIQYYNGEERAKGNILERFSAQQFPDLHSELNLSSLELGDSALYFCASSVLGGGNEQFFGPGTRLTVL.

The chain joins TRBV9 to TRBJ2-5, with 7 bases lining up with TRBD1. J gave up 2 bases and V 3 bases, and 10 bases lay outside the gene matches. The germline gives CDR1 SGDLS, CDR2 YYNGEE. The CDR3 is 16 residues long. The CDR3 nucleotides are TGTGCCAGCAGCGCAGTAGGGGGCTTGGAGCAAGAGACCCAGTACTTC. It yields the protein CASSAVGGLEQETQYF.